This T cell receptor beta chain emerged from a study of cytomegalovirus exposure and HLA in healthy donors. The junction had 7 bases not matched to a gene; V was cut back by 0 bases and J by 3 bases. This CDR3 is built from 16 residues. Germline lookup yields CDR1 SGDLS and CDR2 YYNGEE. The PCR employed 60 Vbeta primers together with 13 Jbeta primers. Assay: immunoSEQ multiplex PCR; the TCRdb copy retains only in-frame clones and omits some. The sample consists of fewer than 150,000 clones, approximately 80% of them appearing once. Comments on this clone: Its antigen is not identified.

Overall study results and limits: In an earlier analysis, about 87% or about 30%: the productive usage of most TCR beta V segments.

The chain joins TRBV9 to TRBJ2-7; 9 bases are shared with TRBD1. Sequenced material: PBMCs. The clonotype comes from a man aged 35 to 55 in good health and CMV-seropositive. The DNA of the CDR3 is TGTGCCAGCAGCGTAGGAGCCGGGACAGGGAGCTACGAGCAGTACTTC. Translation: CASSVGAGTGSYEQYF.